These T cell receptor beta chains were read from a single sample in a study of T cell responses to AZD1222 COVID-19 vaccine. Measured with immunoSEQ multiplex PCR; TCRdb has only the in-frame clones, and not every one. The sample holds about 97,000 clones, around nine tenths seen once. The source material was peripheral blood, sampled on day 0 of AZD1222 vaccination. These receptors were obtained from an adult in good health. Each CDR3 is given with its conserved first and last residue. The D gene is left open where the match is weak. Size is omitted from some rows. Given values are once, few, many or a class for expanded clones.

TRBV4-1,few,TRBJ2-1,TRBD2,CASSQTSGGESEQFF,TGCGCCAGCAGCCAGACTAGCGGGGGGGAAAGTGAGCAGTTCTTC
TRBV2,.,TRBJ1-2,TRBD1,CASNSRDRGTYGYTF,TGTGCCAGTAATTCGCGGGACAGGGGGACGTATGGCTACACCTTC
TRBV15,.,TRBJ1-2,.,CATSRGRLSGYTF,TGTGCCACCAGCAGAGGAAGGCTTAGTGGCTACACCTTC
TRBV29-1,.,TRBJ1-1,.,CSVERTNTEAFF,TGCAGCGTTGAGAGGACCAACACTGAAGCTTTCTTT
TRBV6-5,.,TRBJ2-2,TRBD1,CASSSGQENTGELFF,TGTGCCAGCAGCTCGGGACAGGAGAACACCGGGGAGCTGTTTTTT
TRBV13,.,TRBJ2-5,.,CASSSEGVAGRTQYF,TGTGCCAGCAGCTCCGAGGGGGTGGCAGGCCGGACCCAGTACTTC
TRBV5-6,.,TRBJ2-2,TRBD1,CASSLDRGTGELFF,TGTGCCAGCAGCTTGGACAGGGGCACCGGGGAGCTGTTTTTT
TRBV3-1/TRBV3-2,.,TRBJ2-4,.,CASSPPGEGKNIQYF,TGTGCCAGCAGCCCTCCAGGGGAAGGCAAAAACATTCAGTACTTC
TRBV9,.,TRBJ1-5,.,CASSVGGQGQPQHF,TGTGCCAGCAGCGTAGGAGGGCAGGGTCAGCCCCAGCATTTT
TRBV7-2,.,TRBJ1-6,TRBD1,CASSPRTGRGSPLHF,TGTGCCAGCAGCCCACGGACAGGGAGGGGTTCACCCCTCCACTTT